This T cell receptor beta chain came from a study of blood T cell repertoires in COVID-19. Study in general: COVID-19 samples collected from the United States, Italy and Spain covered acute and convalescent phases. T cells, B-cell-depleted T cells, or PBMCs supplied cDNA or gDNA.

In the original processing: Estimation of nucleated cell counts was performed using reference gene primer amplification. The table came from immunoSEQ multiplex PCR; TCRdb's copy has only in-frame clones and leaves some out. V and J calls and clone size are copied from that table; D and trimming were computed from the DNA. The sample shows 120,000 or so clones, approximately 90% of them seen only once. V dropped 5 bases and J dropped 2 bases, with 10 bases sitting between them. Germline V gene data show CDR1 as SEHNR and CDR2 as FQNEAQ (reference sequence). The CDR3 extends over 14 amino acids. The chain carries TRBV7-9 and TRBJ2-1, with D uncertain. This sequence was found in a man aged 50 to 60 with acute or convalescent COVID-19. Specimen: peripheral blood. This CDR3 is CASSHLGAYNEQFF. CDR3 in DNA: TGTGCCAGCAGCCACCTAGGAGCCTACAATGAGCAGTTCTTC.